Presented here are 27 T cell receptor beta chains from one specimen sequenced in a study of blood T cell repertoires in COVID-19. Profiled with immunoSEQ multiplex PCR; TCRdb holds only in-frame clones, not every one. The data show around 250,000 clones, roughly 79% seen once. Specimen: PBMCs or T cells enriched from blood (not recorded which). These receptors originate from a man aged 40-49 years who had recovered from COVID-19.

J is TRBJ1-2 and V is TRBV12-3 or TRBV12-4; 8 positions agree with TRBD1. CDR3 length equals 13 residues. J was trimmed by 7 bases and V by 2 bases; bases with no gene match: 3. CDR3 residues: CASSLSGGSGYTF. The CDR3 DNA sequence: TGTGCCAGCAGTTTATCAGGGGGCTCTGGCTACACCTTC.

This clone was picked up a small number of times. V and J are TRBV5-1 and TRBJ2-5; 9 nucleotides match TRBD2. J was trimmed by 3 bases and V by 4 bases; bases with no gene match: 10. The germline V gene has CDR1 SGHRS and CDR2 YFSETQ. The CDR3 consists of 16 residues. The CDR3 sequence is CASSLNPAGGEETQYF. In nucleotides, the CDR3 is TGCGCCAGCAGCCTCAACCCAGCGGGGGGTGAAGAGACCCAGTACTTC. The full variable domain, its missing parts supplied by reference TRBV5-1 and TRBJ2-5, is KAGVTQTPRYLIKTRGQQVTLSCSPISGHRSVSWYQQTPGQGLQFLFEYFSETQRNKGNFPGRFSGRQFSNSRSEMNVSTLELGDSALYLCASSLNPAGGEETQYFGPGTRLLVL.

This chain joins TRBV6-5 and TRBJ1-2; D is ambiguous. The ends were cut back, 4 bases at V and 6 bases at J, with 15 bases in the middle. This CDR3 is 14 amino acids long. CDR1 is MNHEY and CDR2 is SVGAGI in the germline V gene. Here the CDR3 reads CASSSQTPQNGYTF. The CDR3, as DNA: TGTGCCAGCAGTTCTCAGACACCCCAGAATGGCTACACCTTC.

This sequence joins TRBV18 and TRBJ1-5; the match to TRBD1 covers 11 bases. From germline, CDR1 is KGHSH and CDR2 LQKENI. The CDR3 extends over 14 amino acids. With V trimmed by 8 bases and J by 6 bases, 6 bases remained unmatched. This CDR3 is CASRGQGAGQPQHF. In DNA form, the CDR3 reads TGTGCCAGCCGAGGACAGGGGGCGGGTCAGCCCCAGCATTTT.

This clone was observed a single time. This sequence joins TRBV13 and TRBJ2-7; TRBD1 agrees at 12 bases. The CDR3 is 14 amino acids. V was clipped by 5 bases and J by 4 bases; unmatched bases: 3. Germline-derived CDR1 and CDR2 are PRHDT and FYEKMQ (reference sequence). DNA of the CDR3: TGTGCCAGCAGCGAGGGACAGGGGGCATACGAGCAGTACTTC. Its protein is CASSEGQGAYEQYF.

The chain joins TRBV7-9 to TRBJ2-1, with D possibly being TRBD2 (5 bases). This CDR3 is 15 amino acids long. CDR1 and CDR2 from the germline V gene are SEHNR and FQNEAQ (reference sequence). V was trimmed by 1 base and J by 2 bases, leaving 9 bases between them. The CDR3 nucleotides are TGTGCCAGCAGCTTAGTGAGCGGCCCCTACAATGAGCAGTTCTTC. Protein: CASSLVSGPYNEQFF.

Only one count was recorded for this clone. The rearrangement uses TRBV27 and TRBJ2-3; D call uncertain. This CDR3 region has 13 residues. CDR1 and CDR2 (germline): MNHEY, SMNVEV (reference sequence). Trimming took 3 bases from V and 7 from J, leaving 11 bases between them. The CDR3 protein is CASSFGVTYTQYF. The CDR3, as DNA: TGTGCCAGCAGTTTCGGAGTCACTTATACGCAGTATTTT.

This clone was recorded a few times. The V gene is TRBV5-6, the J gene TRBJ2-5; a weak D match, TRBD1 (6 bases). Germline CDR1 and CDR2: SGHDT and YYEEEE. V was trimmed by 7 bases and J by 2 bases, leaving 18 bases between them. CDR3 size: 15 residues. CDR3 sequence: CASSLWGLRQETQYF. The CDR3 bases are TGTGCCAGCTCTCTTTGGGGGCTAAGACAAGAGACCCAGTACTTC.

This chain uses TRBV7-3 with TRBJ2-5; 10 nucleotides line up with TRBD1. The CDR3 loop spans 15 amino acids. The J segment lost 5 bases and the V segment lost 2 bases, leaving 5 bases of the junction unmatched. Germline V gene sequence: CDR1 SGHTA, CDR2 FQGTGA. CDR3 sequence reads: CASSLGDRGLETQYF. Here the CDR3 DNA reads TGTGCCAGCAGCTTAGGGGACAGGGGATTGGAGACCCAGTACTTC.

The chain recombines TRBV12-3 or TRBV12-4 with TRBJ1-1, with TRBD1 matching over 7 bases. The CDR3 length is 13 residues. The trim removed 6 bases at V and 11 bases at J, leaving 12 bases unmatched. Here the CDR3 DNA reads TGTGCCAGCAGCCTCAGGGACAGAAAGAGGGCTTTCTTT. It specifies CASSLRDRKRAFF.

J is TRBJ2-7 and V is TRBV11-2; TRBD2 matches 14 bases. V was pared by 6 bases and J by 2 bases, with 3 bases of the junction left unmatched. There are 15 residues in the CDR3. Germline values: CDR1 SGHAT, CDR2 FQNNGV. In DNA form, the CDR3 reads TGTGCCAGCAGACCGGGACTAGCGGGGGCCTACGAGCAGTACTTC. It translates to CASRPGLAGAYEQYF. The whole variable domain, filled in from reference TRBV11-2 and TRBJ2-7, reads EAGVAQSPRYKIIEKRQSVAFWCNPISGHATLYWYQQILGQGPKLLIQFQNNGVVDDSQLPKDRFSAERLKGVDSTLKIQPAKLEDSAVYLCASRPGLAGAYEQYFGPGTRLTVT.

CDR3 loop: CASSPSVDEQFF. Written as DNA, the CDR3 is TGTGCCAGCAGCCCCTCCGTCGATGAGCAGTTCTTC. The chain is built from TRBV7-9 and TRBJ2-1, with no clear D. Germline V gene data show CDR1 as SEHNR and CDR2 as FQNEAQ (reference sequence). Trimming took 5 bases from V and 8 from J, leaving 10 bases between them. The length of the CDR3 is 12 residues. The full variable domain, rest sourced from reference TRBV7-9 and TRBJ2-1, is DTGVSQNPRHKITKRGQNVTFRCDPISEHNRLYWYRQTLGQGPEFLTYFQNEAQLEKSRLLSDRFSAERPKGSFSTLEIQRTEQGDSAMYLCASSPSVDEQFFGPGTRLTVL.

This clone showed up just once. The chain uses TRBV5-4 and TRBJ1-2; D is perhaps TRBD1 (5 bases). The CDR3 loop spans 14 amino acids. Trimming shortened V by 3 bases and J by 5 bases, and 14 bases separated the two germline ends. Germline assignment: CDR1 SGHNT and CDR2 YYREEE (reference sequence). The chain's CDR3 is CASSSGRDFYGYTF. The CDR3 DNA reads TGTGCCAGCAGCTCCGGGAGGGACTTTTATGGCTACACCTTC.

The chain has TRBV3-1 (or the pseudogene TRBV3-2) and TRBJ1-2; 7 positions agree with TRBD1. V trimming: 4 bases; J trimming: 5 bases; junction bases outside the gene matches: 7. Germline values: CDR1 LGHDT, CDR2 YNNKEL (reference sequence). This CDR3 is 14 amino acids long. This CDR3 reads CASSPGTDNYGYTF. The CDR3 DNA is TGTGCCAGCAGCCCAGGGACAGACAATTATGGCTACACCTTC.

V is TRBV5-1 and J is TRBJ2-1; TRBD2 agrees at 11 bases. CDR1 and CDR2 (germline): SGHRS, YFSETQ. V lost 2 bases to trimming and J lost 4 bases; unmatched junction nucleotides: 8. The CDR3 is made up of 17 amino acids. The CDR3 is CASSLATSGIIYNEQFF. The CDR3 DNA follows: TGCGCCAGCAGCTTAGCGACTAGCGGGATTATTTACAATGAGCAGTTCTTC.

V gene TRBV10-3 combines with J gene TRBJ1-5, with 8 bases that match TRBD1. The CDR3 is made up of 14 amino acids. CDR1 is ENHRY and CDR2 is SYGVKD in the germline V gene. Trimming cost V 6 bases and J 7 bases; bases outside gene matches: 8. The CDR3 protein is CAISETGEDQPQHF. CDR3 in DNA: TGTGCCATCAGCGAGACAGGGGAGGACCAGCCCCAGCATTTT.

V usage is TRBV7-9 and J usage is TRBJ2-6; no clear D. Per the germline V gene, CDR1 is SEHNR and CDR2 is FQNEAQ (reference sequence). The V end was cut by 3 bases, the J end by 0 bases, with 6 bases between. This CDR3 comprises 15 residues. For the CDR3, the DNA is TGTGCCAGCAGCTTGAGTACCTCTGGGGCCAACGTCCTGACTTTC. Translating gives CASSLSTSGANVLTF. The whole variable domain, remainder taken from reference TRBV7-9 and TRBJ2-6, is DTGVSQNPRHKITKRGQNVTFRCDPISEHNRLYWYRQTLGQGPEFLTYFQNEAQLEKSRLLSDRFSAERPKGSFSTLEIQRTEQGDSAMYLCASSLSTSGANVLTFGAGSRLTVL.

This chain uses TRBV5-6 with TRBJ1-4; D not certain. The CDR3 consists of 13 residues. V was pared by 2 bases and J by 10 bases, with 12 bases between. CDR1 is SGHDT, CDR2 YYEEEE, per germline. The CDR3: CASSFGLGGKLFF. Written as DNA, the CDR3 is TGTGCCAGCAGCTTTGGGTTGGGAGGAAAACTGTTTTTT.

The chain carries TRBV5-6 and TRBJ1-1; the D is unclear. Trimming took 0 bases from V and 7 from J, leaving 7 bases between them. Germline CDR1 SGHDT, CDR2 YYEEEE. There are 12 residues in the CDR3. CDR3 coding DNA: TGTGCCAGCAGCTTGGCAGGCAGTGAAGCTTTCTTT. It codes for CASSLAGSEAFF.

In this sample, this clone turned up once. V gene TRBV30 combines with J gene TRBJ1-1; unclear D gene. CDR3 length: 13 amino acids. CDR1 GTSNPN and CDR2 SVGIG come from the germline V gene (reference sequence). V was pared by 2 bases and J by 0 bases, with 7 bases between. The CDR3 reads CAWSPGMNTEAFF. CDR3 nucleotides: TGTGCCTGGAGTCCGGGGATGAACACTGAAGCTTTCTTT.

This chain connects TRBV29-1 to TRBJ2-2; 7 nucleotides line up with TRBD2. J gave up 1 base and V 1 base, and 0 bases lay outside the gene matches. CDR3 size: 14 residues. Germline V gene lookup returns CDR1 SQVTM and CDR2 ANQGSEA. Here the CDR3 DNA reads TGCAGCGTTGAAGGCGGGAGGAACACCGGGGAGCTGTTTTTT. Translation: CSVEGGRNTGELFF.

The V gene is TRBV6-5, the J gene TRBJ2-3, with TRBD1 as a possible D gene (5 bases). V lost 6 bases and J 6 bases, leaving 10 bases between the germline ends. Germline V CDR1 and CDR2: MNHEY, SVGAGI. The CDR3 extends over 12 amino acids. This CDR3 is CASSHNRDTQYF. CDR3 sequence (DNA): TGTGCCAGCAGCCACAACAGGGATACGCAGTATTTT.

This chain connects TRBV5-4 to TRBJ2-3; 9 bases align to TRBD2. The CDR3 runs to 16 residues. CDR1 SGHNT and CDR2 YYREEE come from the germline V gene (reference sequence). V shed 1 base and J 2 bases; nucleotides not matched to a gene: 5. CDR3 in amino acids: CASSLRLAELTDTQYF. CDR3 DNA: TGTGCCAGCAGCTTGCGACTAGCGGAGCTCACAGATACGCAGTATTTT.

CDR3 residues: CASSELAGGGETQYF. The CDR3, as DNA: TGCGCCAGCAGTGAGCTAGCGGGAGGGGGAGAGACCCAGTACTTC. This chain links TRBV10-1 with TRBJ2-5, with 12 positions matching TRBD2. The CDR3 has 15 residues. The germline V gene encodes CDR1 WNHNN and CDR2 SYGVQD (reference sequence). Trimming at V came to 2 bases and at J to 4 bases, leaving 2 bases not matched to a gene.

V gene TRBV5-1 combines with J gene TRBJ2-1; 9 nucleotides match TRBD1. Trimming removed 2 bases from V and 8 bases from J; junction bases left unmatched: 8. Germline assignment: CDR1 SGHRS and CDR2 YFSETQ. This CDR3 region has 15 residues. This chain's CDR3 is CASSFRDREVDEQFF. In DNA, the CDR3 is TGCGCCAGCAGCTTCCGGGACAGGGAGGTCGATGAGCAGTTCTTC.

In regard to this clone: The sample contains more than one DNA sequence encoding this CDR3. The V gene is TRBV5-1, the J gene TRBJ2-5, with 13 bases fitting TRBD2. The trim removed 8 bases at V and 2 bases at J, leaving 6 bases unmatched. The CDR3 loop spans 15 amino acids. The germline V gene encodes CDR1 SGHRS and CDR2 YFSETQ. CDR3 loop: CASSILAGGQETQYF. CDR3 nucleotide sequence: TGCGCCAGTTCCATACTAGCGGGGGGGCAAGAGACCCAGTACTTC.

This CDR3 reads CASSPPSSGTNEQFF. CDR3 sequence (DNA): TGTGCCAGCAGCCCCCCGAGTAGCGGGACAAATGAGCAGTTCTTC. This chain links TRBV5-4 with TRBJ2-1; 8 bases are a match to TRBD2. V gave up 4 bases and J gave up 7 bases; unmatched junction bases: 10. The CDR3 spans 15 residues. Germline CDR1 SGHNT, CDR2 YYREEE (reference sequence).